Presented here are 14 T cell receptor beta chains from one specimen sequenced in a study of T cell responses to AZD1222 COVID-19 vaccine. Produced via immunoSEQ multiplex PCR; TCRdb's table is partial and in-frame only. The sample carries roughly 140,000 clones, around 88% recorded once. The sample consisted of peripheral blood, taken on day 0 of AZD1222 vaccination. The receptors come from an adult in good health.

The V gene is TRBV18, the J gene TRBJ2-1; no reliable D call. Trimming left V 5 bases short and J 3 bases short, with 11 bases between. This CDR3 comprises 14 residues. The V gene's germline CDR1 is KGHSH and CDR2 LQKENI. The CDR3 DNA sequence: TGTGCCAGCTCAAGGGCTAACGGCTACAATGAGCAGTTCTTC. Translation gives CASSRANGYNEQFF. Full variable domain (outside the CDR3, taken from reference TRBV18 and TRBJ2-1): NAGVMQNPRHLVRRRGQEARLRCSPMKGHSHVYWYRQLPEEGLKFMVYLQKENIIDESGMPKERFSAEFPKEGPSILRIQQVVRGDSAAYFCASSRANGYNEQFFGPGTRLTVL.

The chain couples TRBV24-1 to TRBJ2-2, with a tentative D call TRBD1 (6 bases). The length of the CDR3 is 13 residues. Trimming removed 10 bases from V and 5 bases from J, with 13 bases in between. The germline CDR1 and CDR2 sequences are KGHDR and SFDVKD. This CDR3 is CATGASVTGELFF. The DNA for the CDR3 is TGTGCCACGGGGGCTTCGGTAACCGGGGAGCTGTTTTTT.

This chain joins TRBV6-2 or TRBV6-3 and TRBJ2-3, with TRBD2 matching over 7 bases. Trimming cost V 5 bases and J 1 base; bases outside gene matches: 12. The CDR3 spans 17 residues. In germline, CDR1 is MNHEY, CDR2 SVGEGT. DNA of the CDR3: TGTGCCAGCAGTCTATACCCACAGAGCGGGGGCACAGATACGCAGTATTTT. Its protein product is CASSLYPQSGGTDTQYF.

This clone was counted only a few times. This chain links TRBV27 with TRBJ1-2; tentative D call: TRBD1 (6 bases). The V gene lost 6 bases and the J gene lost 5 bases, with 19 bases spanning the gap. This CDR3 comprises 15 residues. CDR1 and CDR2 (germline): MNHEY, SMNVEV (reference sequence). The CDR3 is CASSERGQSWYGYTF. The CDR3 region has the DNA TGTGCCAGCAGCGAACGGGGGCAGAGTTGGTATGGCTACACCTTC.

The sample holds one count of this clone. The rearrangement links TRBV28 to TRBJ1-5; no clear D gene. The CDR3 runs 12 residues. The germline V and J ends were trimmed by 2 bases and 5 bases, with 4 bases remaining between them. Germline V gene data show CDR1 as MDHEN and CDR2 as SYDVKM. CDR3 nucleotide sequence: TGTGCCAGCAGTTTACGGGATCAGCCCCAGCATTTT. This translates into CASSLRDQPQHF. The whole variable domain, filled in from reference TRBV28 and TRBJ1-5, reads DVKVTQSSRYLVKRTGEKVFLECVQDMDHENMFWYRQDPGLGLRLIYFSYDVKMKEKGDIPEGYSVSREKKERFSLILESASTNQTSMYLCASSLRDQPQHFGDGTRLSIL.

This chain uses TRBV18 with TRBJ2-5, with D possibly TRBD2 on 6 matching bases. This CDR3 has 13 amino acids. CDR1 and CDR2 (germline): KGHSH, LQKENI. Trimming took off 3 bases at V and 7 bases at J, with 12 bases between the two ends. CDR3 nucleotides: TGTGCCAGCTCACCCCCGGGGGTCTCGACCCAGTACTTC. This sequence encodes CASSPPGVSTQYF.

As concerns this clone: The same CDR3 arises from other DNA sequences in this sample as well. This chain links TRBV18 with TRBJ1-5; D unresolved. V lost 3 bases and J lost 5, with 8 bases in between. The CDR3 spans 13 residues. Germline values: CDR1 KGHSH, CDR2 LQKENI. CDR3 nucleotide sequence: TGTGCCAGCTCACCTGGGCGGGATCAGCCCCAGCATTTT. Translating gives CASSPGRDQPQHF.

This sequence joins TRBV5-1 and TRBJ1-1; a possible D gene is TRBD1 (5 bases). This CDR3 comprises 16 residues. Trimming took 0 bases from V and 0 from J, leaving 12 bases between them. Germline CDR1 reads SGHRS; CDR2 reads YFSETQ. CDR3 DNA: TGCGCCAGCAGCTTGGCCCGGGACCTTATGAACACTGAAGCTTTCTTT. Its translation is CASSLARDLMNTEAFF.

This clone was recorded once. The sample carries other DNA sequences with the same CDR3. The chain has TRBV12-3 or TRBV12-4 and TRBJ1-5, with D hard to call. CDR3 length equals 13 residues. The V end lost 3 bases, the J end lost 2 bases, and 5 bases lay between the germline ends. The CDR3 spells CASSFSGNQPQHF. The CDR3 nucleotides are TGTGCCAGCAGTTTCAGCGGCAATCAGCCCCAGCATTTT.

The chain combines TRBV11-2 with TRBJ2-5; D is perhaps TRBD2 (5 bases). This CDR3 region has 17 residues. Germline-derived CDR1 and CDR2 are SGHAT and FQNNGV. V was cut by 1 base and J by 0 bases, with 15 bases left in between. CDR3 DNA: TGTGCCAGCAGCTTAGGAGTAGCTCTAGCCTACCAAGAGACCCAGTACTTC. Its protein is CASSLGVALAYQETQYF.

The table lists this clone with a few counts. The chain is built from TRBV18 and TRBJ1-4, with D possibly TRBD1 on 5 matching bases. The CDR3 runs 15 residues. The V end was cut by 2 bases, the J end by 6 bases, with 13 bases between. CDR1 and CDR2 (germline): KGHSH, LQKENI. In nucleotides, the CDR3 is TGTGCCAGCTCACCAGGTGCAGGGAATGATGAAAAACTGTTTTTT. Encoded protein: CASSPGAGNDEKLFF.

The CDR3 DNA reads as TGTGCCAGCAGTTTAGAGGACACTGAAGCTTTCTTT. Protein product: CASSLEDTEAFF. V is TRBV28 and J is TRBJ1-1; no definite D call. The CDR3 totals 12 residues. CDR1 and CDR2 (germline): MDHEN, SYDVKM. V was clipped by 2 bases and J by 3 bases, with 4 bases between them.

The V gene is TRBV11-2, the J gene TRBJ2-5, with TRBD1 matching 10 bases. The CDR3 has 15 residues. Trimming took 5 bases from V and 4 from J; bases not matched to a gene: 7. Germline loops: CDR1 SGHAT, CDR2 FQNNGV. The CDR3 coding sequence is TGTGCCAGCAGCCCGGGACAGGGGATGGTAGAGACCCAGTACTTC. Translated, it gives CASSPGQGMVETQYF.

V is TRBV5-5 and J is TRBJ1-1; 9 bases fit TRBD1. Trimming at V came to 6 bases and at J to 4 bases, leaving 13 bases not matched to a gene. Germline CDR1 SGHKS, CDR2 YYEKEE (reference sequence). The CDR3 extends over 16 amino acids. CDR3 loop: CASIPDRGRVFTEAFF. The CDR3, as DNA: TGTGCCAGCATACCGGACAGGGGACGGGTTTTCACTGAAGCTTTCTTT.